The TCR beta chain under discussion was sequenced for a study of technical replicates of blood from a few donors. Produced via immunoSEQ multiplex PCR; TCRdb's table is partial and in-frame only. The sample yields 76,000 or so clones, 65% to 90% seen once. CDR1 is LGHNA and CDR2 is YSLEER in the germline V gene. V was trimmed by 0 bases and J by 1 base, leaving 9 bases between them. The CDR3 runs to 16 residues. The chain employs TRBV4-3 and TRBJ2-2, with D uncertain. This TCR came from a human donor in good health. Some clones in this sample may be carry-over from other donors' samples. Sequences were obtained from PBMCs. The CDR3, as DNA: TGCGCCAGCAGCCAAGATTTTAGAGGGAACACCGGGGAGCTGTTTTTT. Its protein is CASSQDFRGNTGELFF.